This T cell receptor (beta chain) was captured by sequencing in a study of graft-versus-host responses after intestinal transplantation (dated by TCRdb to about 2021). General notes on the study: Recipients received multivisceral, liver-intestinal, or isolated intestinal transplants. All recipients received anti-thymocyte globulin induction followed by maintenance tacrolimus and steroids for around three years. The cohort enrolled some 23 intestinal transplant recipients, one of whom was a retransplant, and a few patients without pretransplant specimens were excluded. Rather than being sequenced by the commercial service, samples from a few later patients were sequenced in-house on an Illumina MiSeq and processed with MiXCR. A peak of at least 4% donor T cells among recipient peripheral blood mononuclear cells was the definition used for donor T cell macrochimerism. Alloreactive clones were identified by sequencing pre-transplant mixed lymphocyte reaction products and comparing them with unstimulated pre-transplant donor and recipient T cells. Bulk TCR-beta CDR3 sequencing was used to track graft-versus-host and host-versus-graft alloreactive T cell clones in the graft, circulation and bone marrow after intestinal transplantation. The full study reports these points: Early after transplant, declines in HvG clones were associated with peak levels of circulating GvH clones. High GvH to HvG T cell clonal ratios were observed in the allografts of patients with donor T cell macrochimerism. Conclusions were limited by the relatively low number and heterogeneity of intestinal transplant patients. GvH clones turned up in recipient bone marrow, with some appearing earlier in ileal mucosa or blood, a pattern consistent with an intestinal mucosal origin.

The sample's time point, from its label and the paper: cells obtained before transplantation from donor or recipient. CD3+CD4+ and CD3+CD8+ populations were FACS-sorted from unstimulated pre-transplant donor and recipient cells taken from spleen or lymph nodes. CDR1 and CDR2 (SQVTM, ANQGSEA) derive from the germline V gene. The CDR3 measures 14 amino acids from cysteine to phenylalanine. The CDR3 DNA has 42 bases and is translated from base 1. V is cut back by 1 base and J by 4 bases, with 0 bases in the junction unmatched. Library prep was done by the immunoSEQ multiplex PCR assay. For most patients, genomic DNA was isolated using the Qiagen DNeasy Blood and Tissue Kit and was shipped frozen to Adaptive Biotechnologies for TCR sequencing. Adaptive Biotechnologies carried out high-throughput TCR-beta CDR3 sequencing of genomic DNA for most patients. Processing in the source paper ran as follows. TCR sequencing data for roughly 18 patients were retrieved from Adaptive's ImmunoSEQ software; a few other patients were processed with MiXCR and VDJtools. To correct CD4 versus CD8 sorting errors, any sequence found in both subsets at a frequency ratio below 5:1 was removed. CDR3 nucleotide sequences shared by donor and recipient were removed because the origin of these sequences could not be assigned. To count as alloreactive, a clone needed at least 2-fold expansion over unstimulated cells and a minimum CFSE-low frequency of 0.002% (template counts) or 0.001% (read counts). Mappable clones were those detected in sequenced pre-transplant spleen, lymph node, or MLR CFSE-low populations of the donor or recipient. The cumulative frequency of alloreactive clones was calculated as a percentage of all sequences, weighted by copy number. Imported from immuneACCESS, the table was reduced by TCRdb to in-frame sequences with V and J called. These copies leave out some clones; in studies compared against another copy, an unresolved V gene accounts for under half, and the cause of the remainder is not known. V, J and clone size derive from that table, while D and trimming were established from the DNA sequence. This sample comprises 39,000 or so clones, roughly 92% of them detected only once. Roughly a fifth of the sample is in the top ten clones.

As regards this clone: It has no known antigen specificity. Base-call qualities are not available, and no considerably larger clone is one nucleotide away.

The sequences come from unstimulated CD8+ T cells sorted from spleen or lymph node cells, collected before transplant. The sequence is built from TRBV29-1 and TRBJ2-2, with TRBD2 identical over 10 junction bases. The sequence was collected from a human donor who was the organ donor for an intestinal transplant. The sequenced DNA is TGCAGCGTTGAAGGACTAGCGGGCACCGGGGAGCTGTTTTTT. It codes for CSVEGLAGTGELFF.